The entry below describes one TCR beta chain. The sample comes from a study of shared clonotypes between healthy human individuals. Naive CD8 cells lacked CD45RO, underwent positive selection for CCR7 and left out terminally differentiated effector memory CD45RA+ cells. The method was immunoSEQ multiplex PCR; TCRdb's version includes in-frame clones alone and lacks a portion of them. The sample carries millions of clones, 90% to 95% recorded once. The CDR3 length is 15 residues. Looked up from germline, CDR1 is LNHDA and CDR2 is SQIVND (reference sequence). V was shortened by 9 bases and J by 2 bases, with 17 bases between the two germline ends.

This clonotype was sampled from a man between 18 and 35 years old in good health. Some clones in this sample may be carry-over from other donors' samples. Material: naive CD8+ T cells from PBMCs. J is TRBJ1-5 and V is TRBV19; D unclear. CDR3 in DNA: TGTGCCAGCCTCGACGACGGGTTGGGCAATCAGCCCCAGCATTTT. Translated: CASLDDGLGNQPQHF.